The next 21 T cell receptor beta chains were all read from a single sample in a study of cytomegalovirus exposure and HLA in healthy donors. Clones were sequenced by immunoSEQ multiplex PCR, and TCRdb holds only the in-frame ones, with some missing. The repertoire has more than 150,000 clones, roughly 82% of them found once; the top ten carry less than 8.5%. Specimen: PBMCs. The receptors stem from a man aged 18 to 30 in good health and CMV-seropositive.

The chain combines TRBV29-1 with TRBJ2-7; 10 bases are shared with TRBD2. V trimming: 6 bases; J trimming: 4 bases; junction bases outside the gene matches: 9. CDR3 length equals 14 residues. Per germline, CDR1 SQVTM and CDR2 ANQGSEA. CDR3 DNA sequence: TGCAGCGTAATCCCTAGCGGGAGAGGGTACGAGCAGTACTTC. Translating gives CSVIPSGRGYEQYF.

The CDR3: CAIGSGGRSPGGTQYF. The CDR3 DNA is TGTGCCATCGGTTCGGGCGGGAGATCTCCCGGGGGGACCCAGTACTTC. This sequence joins TRBV7-9 and TRBJ2-5; TRBD2 aligns across 7 bases. Germline values: CDR1 SEHNR, CDR2 FQNEAQ (reference sequence). J gave up 7 bases and V 10 bases, and 21 bases lay outside the gene matches. The CDR3 consists of 16 residues.

This clone was counted between two and nine times. The chain employs TRBV28 and TRBJ2-1, with D maybe TRBD2 (6 bases). Germline CDR1 and CDR2: MDHEN and SYDVKM. Trimming left V 5 bases short and J 6 bases short, with 14 bases between. CDR3 length: 14 residues. The DNA for the CDR3 is TGTGCCAGCAGTGGGCTAGCGTACCTCAATGAGCAGTTCTTC. Protein product: CASSGLAYLNEQFF.

This clone was counted only a few times. J is TRBJ2-2 and V is TRBV11-3; 9 positions agree with TRBD1. Per germline, CDR1 SGHNT and CDR2 YENEEA. V dropped 8 bases and J dropped 1; count of bases not matched to a gene: 5. This CDR3 comprises 15 residues. CDR3 nucleotides: TGTGCCAGCTCGGACAGGGGCCAGAACACCGGGGAGCTGTTTTTT. It specifies CASSDRGQNTGELFF.

The chain employs TRBV6-1 and TRBJ1-2; a possible D gene is TRBD1 (5 bases). Germline CDR1 and CDR2: MNHNS and SASEGT. The CDR3 contains 14 residues. Trimming cost V 4 bases and J 8 bases, with 17 bases left between them. This CDR3 reads CASSGPRANTGYTF. The CDR3 DNA is TGTGCCAGCAGTGGTCCCAGGGCGAACACAGGCTACACCTTC.

In its sample, this clone was seen once. The gene calls are TRBV30 and TRBJ2-7, with TRBD1 identical over 8 bases. The CDR3 length is 12 residues. The junction had 0 bases not matched to a gene; V was cut back by 1 base and J by 4 bases. Looked up from germline, CDR1 is GTSNPN and CDR2 is SVGIG (reference sequence). The CDR3 here is CAWSGTGYEQYF. DNA of the CDR3: TGTGCCTGGAGTGGGACAGGGTACGAGCAGTACTTC.

This clone was observed a handful of times. The chain links TRBV4-3 to TRBJ2-7, with D uncertain. Germline V gene data show CDR1 as LGHNA and CDR2 as YSLEER. CDR3 length: 14 amino acids. Trimming took 1 base from V and 0 from J, leaving 7 bases between them. Here the CDR3 DNA reads TGCGCCAGCAGCCAAGTTACCAGCTCCTACGAGCAGTACTTC. It is translated as CASSQVTSSYEQYF.

In its sample, this clone was seen once. The chain joins TRBV6-1 to TRBJ2-3; 10 bases fit TRBD2. With 5 bases clipped from V and 4 bases from J, the junction kept 9 bases outside the gene matches. The CDR3 is 16 amino acids. Germline V gene data show CDR1 as MNHNS and CDR2 as SASEGT. The CDR3 loop is CASSQEPGLASDTQYF. As DNA, the CDR3 is TGTGCCAGCAGTCAAGAGCCGGGACTAGCGTCAGATACGCAGTATTTT.

The chain links TRBV30 to TRBJ1-5; TRBD1 is a possible D gene (6 bases). V lost 5 bases, J lost 2 bases, and 16 bases lay in between. This CDR3 has 15 residues. Germline CDR1 is GTSNPN and CDR2 is SVGIG (reference sequence). CDR3 bases: TGTGCCTGGCGAAACAGGGAAATAGGCAATCAGCCCCAGCATTTT. It specifies CAWRNREIGNQPQHF.

In this sample, this clone turned up once. This chain uses TRBV25-1 with TRBJ2-1; 11 bases are a match to TRBD2. CDR1 and CDR2 (germline): MGHDK, SYGVNS. This CDR3 has 17 residues. J lost 0 bases, V lost 5 bases, and 6 bases had no gene match. DNA for the CDR3: TGTGCCAGCAGTTCTCCGGGACTAGCGGACTCCTACAATGAGCAGTTCTTC. Its protein product is CASSSPGLADSYNEQFF. Together with reference TRBV25-1 and TRBJ2-1, the CDR3 gives the full variable domain: EADIYQTPRYLVIGTGKKITLECSQTMGHDKMYWYQQDPGMELHLIHYSYGVNSTEKGDLSSESTVSRIRTEHFPLTLESARPSHTSQYLCASSSPGLADSYNEQFFGPGTRLTVL.

The CDR3 loop is CASSLRTSGRLETGELFF. CDR3 coding DNA: TGTGCCAGCAGCCTCCGGACTAGCGGGAGATTAGAAACCGGGGAGCTGTTTTTT. This sequence joins TRBV7-2 and TRBJ2-2, with TRBD2 identical over 13 bases. The CDR3 runs 18 residues. Trimming cost V 5 bases and J 5 bases; bases outside gene matches: 11. CDR1 and CDR2 from the germline V gene are SGHTA and FQGNSA.

The rearrangement joins TRBV7-9 to TRBJ2-7, with 8 bases fitting TRBD1. Germline CDR1 reads SEHNR; CDR2 reads FQNEAQ (reference sequence). The CDR3 totals 15 residues. J lost 3 bases, V lost 2 bases, and 6 bases had no gene match. The CDR3 nucleotides read TGTGCCAGCAGCTTAACGCGACAGGGGTACTACGAGCAGTACTTC. It yields the protein CASSLTRQGYYEQYF. Based on the CDR3 plus reference TRBV7-9 and TRBJ2-7, the full variable domain is DTGVSQNPRHKITKRGQNVTFRCDPISEHNRLYWYRQTLGQGPEFLTYFQNEAQLEKSRLLSDRFSAERPKGSFSTLEIQRTEQGDSAMYLCASSLTRQGYYEQYFGPGTRLTVT.

The rearrangement joins TRBV30 to TRBJ2-6; D is possibly TRBD2 (6 bases). The CDR3 runs to 12 residues. Looked up from germline, CDR1 is GTSNPN and CDR2 is SVGIG (reference sequence). The CDR3, as DNA: TGTGCTGGGGGGACTGGGGCCAACGTCCTGACTTTC. Translation gives CAGGTGANVLTF.

In this sample, this clone turned up once. The rearrangement joins TRBV25-1 to TRBJ2-7; the match to TRBD1 covers 8 bases. CDR1 and CDR2 (germline): MGHDK, SYGVNS. V lost 4 bases, J lost 5 bases, and 10 bases stayed unmatched. The length of the CDR3 is 15 residues. The CDR3 region is CASSGRTGLSNEQYF. The CDR3 DNA reads TGTGCCAGCAGTGGACGGACAGGGCTTTCGAACGAGCAGTACTTC.

This chain links TRBV5-1 with TRBJ2-3; the D gene is possibly TRBD2 (5 bases). V lost 0 bases, J lost 0 bases, and 5 bases lay in between. CDR1 is SGHRS and CDR2 is YFSETQ in the germline V gene. This CDR3 is 14 amino acids long. The CDR3 DNA is TGCGCCAGCAGCTTGGAGCGGAGCACAGATACGCAGTATTTT. It is translated as CASSLERSTDTQYF.

The rearrangement joins TRBV11-3 to TRBJ2-5; 7 nucleotides align to TRBD2. The CDR3 consists of 14 residues. In germline, CDR1 is SGHNT, CDR2 YENEEA. Trimming cost V 5 bases and J 2 bases; bases outside gene matches: 5. CDR3 DNA sequence: TGTGCCAGCAGCCAAGTGGGGGGGCAAGAGACCCAGTACTTC. Encoded protein: CASSQVGGQETQYF.

V and J are TRBV5-1 and TRBJ2-4; TRBD1 agrees at 9 bases. Germline CDR1 SGHRS, CDR2 YFSETQ. V dropped 6 bases and J dropped 0; count of bases not matched to a gene: 10. The CDR3 runs 17 residues. CDR3 nucleotides: TGCGCCAGCACCTCATGGGGACAGGGTCTAGCCAAAAACATTCAGTACTTC. Translation gives CASTSWGQGLAKNIQYF.

V and J are TRBV4-3 and TRBJ2-7; TRBD2 is a possible D gene (5 bases). Trimming took off 2 bases at V and 2 bases at J, with 13 bases between the two ends. CDR1 is LGHNA, CDR2 YSLEER, per germline. There are 15 residues in the CDR3. CDR3 residues: CASSQQRSDPYEQYF. For the CDR3, the DNA is TGCGCCAGCAGCCAACAGCGGTCCGACCCCTACGAGCAGTACTTC.

V and J are TRBV5-6 and TRBJ2-3, with a tentative D call TRBD1 (6 bases). The CDR3 contains 17 residues. Trimming left V 0 bases short and J 0 bases short, with 14 bases between. Per germline, CDR1 SGHDT and CDR2 YYEEEE. CDR3 sequence (DNA): TGTGCCAGCAGCTTGGACGGGACACCCTCTAGCACAGATACGCAGTATTTT. Amino acids: CASSLDGTPSSTDTQYF.

This clone was seen a single time. This chain uses TRBV7-2 with TRBJ1-5, with 7 bases that match TRBD1. The germline V gene encodes CDR1 SGHTA and CDR2 FQGNSA. The V and J ends lost 3 bases and 7 bases, in that order; junction bases with no gene match: 6. This CDR3 contains 14 residues. The CDR3 DNA reads TGTGCCAGCAGCTTCACAGGGGAAAGGCAGCCCCAGCATTTT. Residues: CASSFTGERQPQHF. Supplemented by reference TRBV7-2 and TRBJ1-5, the full variable domain reads GAGVSQSPSNKVTEKGKDVELRCDPISGHTALYWYRQSLGQGLEFLIYFQGNSAPDKSGLPSDRFSAERTGGSVSTLTIQRTQQEDSAVYLCASSFTGERQPQHFGDGTRLSIL.

V usage is TRBV5-6 and J usage is TRBJ1-1, with D perhaps TRBD1 (5 bases). CDR3 length equals 14 residues. The V end was cut by 4 bases, the J end by 3 bases, with 13 bases between. Germline V gene data show CDR1 as SGHDT and CDR2 as YYEEEE. CDR3 DNA: TGTGCCAGCAGCGCTTACACCAGGGACACTGAAGCTTTCTTT. This translates into CASSAYTRDTEAFF.